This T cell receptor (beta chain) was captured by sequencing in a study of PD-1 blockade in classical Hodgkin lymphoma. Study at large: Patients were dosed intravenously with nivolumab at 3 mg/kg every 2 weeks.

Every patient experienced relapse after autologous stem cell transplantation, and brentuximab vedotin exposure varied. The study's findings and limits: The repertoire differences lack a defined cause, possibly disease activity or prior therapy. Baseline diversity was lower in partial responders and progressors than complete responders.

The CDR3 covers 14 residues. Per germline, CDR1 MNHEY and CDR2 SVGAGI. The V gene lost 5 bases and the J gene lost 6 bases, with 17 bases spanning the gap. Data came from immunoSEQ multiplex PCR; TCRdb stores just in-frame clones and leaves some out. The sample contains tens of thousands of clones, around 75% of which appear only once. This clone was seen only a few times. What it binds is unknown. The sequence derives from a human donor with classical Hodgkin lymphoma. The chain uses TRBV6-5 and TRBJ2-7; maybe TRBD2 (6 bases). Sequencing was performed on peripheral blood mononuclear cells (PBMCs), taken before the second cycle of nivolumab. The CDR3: CASSPGLLLVEQYF. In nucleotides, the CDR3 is TGTGCCAGCAGTCCGGGACTCCTCCTGGTCGAGCAGTACTTC.